This T cell receptor (beta chain) came from a study of identical twins listed by TCRdb under 2016. With regard to the full study: TCR alpha and beta repertoires from monozygotic twins, unrelated adults of various ages and cord blood were deep-sequenced to test whether fetal clonotypes persist. To rule out contamination, replicate twin experiments were performed at different times with different library preparation protocols. The investigation overall reported the following: In monozygotic twins, out-of-frame TCR alpha sharing was systematically underestimated by recombination models, although the models agreed with sharing between unrelated individuals. Invariant T cells such as MAIT and iNKT could partly confound zero-insertion analyses, though diverse VJ usage argued against this for most clonotypes. In beta out-of-frame sequences, excess twin sharing was weaker, because having fewer shared sequences lowered the signal-to-noise ratio. Fewer insertions were carried by abundant cord blood beta clonotypes; a weaker similar trend was observed in young adult naive repertoires, while no such trend was observed in memory repertoires. Because the same donors could not be followed over many years, the conclusions depended on cross-sectional statistical analysis. Compared with coincidental sharing between unrelated individuals, out-of-frame TCR alpha sequences shared between twins had an excess of sequences with low generation probability.

The library was produced with 5' RACE. The sequencer listed for this sample is Illumina HiSeq 2000. A universal primer binding site was added through template switching, and the final cDNA carried a unique molecular identifier so that TCR cDNA molecules could be counted accurately. Specific primers in the conserved constant-segment region were used to synthesize first-strand cDNA for the TCR alpha and beta chains. To control for contamination, every cDNA library was double barcoded, receiving both a SMART-Mk sample barcode and Illumina barcodes. Two successive PCR steps introduced TruSeq adapter sequences along with Illumina sample barcodes. The Illumina HiSeq platform was used with custom primers to sequence TCR alpha and beta cDNA libraries. The paper's processing steps were these. MiGEC was used to process raw reads and extract unique molecular identifiers, and MiXCR was used to find CDR3 positions. For each individual, recombination models were inferred using an EM algorithm with the repgenHMM and IGoR tools. The tcR package in R was used for shared clonotype analysis, with sharing normalized by the product of cloneset sizes. To study raw recombination without the effects of thymic and clonal selection, out-of-frame nonproductive sequences were analyzed. The raw public data were reprocessed by TCRdb itself: fastp quality trimming at Q25, MiXCR clonotype calling, in-frame beta chains only. Rows with a matching CDR3 protein are joined into one entry that keeps the most common DNA and genes. The V and J calls, along with clone size, are taken from TCRdb and not from the paper's own processing. Recorded for this sample are about 340,000 distinct CDR3 sequences; 9% to 15% of them occurred a single time. The ten largest make up around 7.2% of the sample.

In this sample, this clonotype turned up a few times. The specificity of this receptor is unknown. The sample holds no much larger clone one base away, and base qualities are not on file. All donors were healthy Caucasians. The twin cohort consisted of three pairs of female monozygotic twins, all aged 18 to 29 years. CD4+ and CD8+ T cell populations were isolated with positive isolation kits from Invitrogen. The CDR3, from cysteine to valine, totals 17 residues. Only the CDR3 DNA stays, 51 bases, in frame from base 1. Based on the germline V gene (reference sequence), the CDR1 and CDR2 sequences are SEHNR and FQNEAQ. The V end loses 2 bases and the J end loses 4 bases, and a stretch of 21 bases separates them. These same data were also listed under a study on yellow fever vaccine responses in identical twins. As the second publication notes: The authors reported that the T cell response to vaccination in identical twins appeared partly convergent and partly personalized. In identical twins, the study followed T cell clones that responded to the vaccine with precision.

Input material: CD8+ T cells sorted from blood. This sequence originates from a woman in her late teens or twenties in good health. This chain is built from TRBV7-9 and TRBJ2-7; the D gene is perhaps TRBD1, on 6 matching bases. The CDR3 protein is CASSLLEPGETLYEQYV. The DNA sequence is TGTGCCAGCAGCTTATTAGAGCCAGGGGAGACTCTTTACGAGCAGTACGTC.